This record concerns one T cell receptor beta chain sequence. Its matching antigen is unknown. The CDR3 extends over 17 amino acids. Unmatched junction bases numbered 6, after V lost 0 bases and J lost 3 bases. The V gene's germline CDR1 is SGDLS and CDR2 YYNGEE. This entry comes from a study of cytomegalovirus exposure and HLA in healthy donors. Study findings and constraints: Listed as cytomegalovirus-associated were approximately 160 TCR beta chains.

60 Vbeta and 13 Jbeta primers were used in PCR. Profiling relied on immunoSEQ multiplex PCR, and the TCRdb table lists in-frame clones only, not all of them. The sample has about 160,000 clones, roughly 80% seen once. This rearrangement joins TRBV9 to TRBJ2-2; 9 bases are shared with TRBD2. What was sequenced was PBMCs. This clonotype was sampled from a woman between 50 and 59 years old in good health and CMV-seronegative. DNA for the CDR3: TGTGCCAGCAGCGTAGATGCGGGGGGGCGGTACACCGGGGAGCTGTTTTTT. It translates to CASSVDAGGRYTGELFF. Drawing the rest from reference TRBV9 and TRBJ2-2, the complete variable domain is DSGVTQTPKHLITATGQRVTLRCSPRSGDLSVYWYQQSLDQGLQFLIQYYNGEERAKGNILERFSAQQFPDLHSELNLSSLELGDSALYFCASSVDAGGRYTGELFFGEGSRLTVL.